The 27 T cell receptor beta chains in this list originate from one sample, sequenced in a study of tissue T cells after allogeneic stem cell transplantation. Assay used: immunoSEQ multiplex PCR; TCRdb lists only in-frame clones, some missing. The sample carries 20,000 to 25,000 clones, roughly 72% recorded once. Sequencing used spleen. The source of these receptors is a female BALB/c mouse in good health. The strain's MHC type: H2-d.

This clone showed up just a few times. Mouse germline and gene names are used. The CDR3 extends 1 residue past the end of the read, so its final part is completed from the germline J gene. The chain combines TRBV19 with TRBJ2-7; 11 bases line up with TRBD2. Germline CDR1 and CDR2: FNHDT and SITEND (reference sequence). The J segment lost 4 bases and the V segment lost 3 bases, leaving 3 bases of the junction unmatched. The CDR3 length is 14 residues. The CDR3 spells CASSTRDWGYEQYF. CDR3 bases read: TGTGCCAGCAGTACCCGGGACTGGGGGTATGAACAGTAC.

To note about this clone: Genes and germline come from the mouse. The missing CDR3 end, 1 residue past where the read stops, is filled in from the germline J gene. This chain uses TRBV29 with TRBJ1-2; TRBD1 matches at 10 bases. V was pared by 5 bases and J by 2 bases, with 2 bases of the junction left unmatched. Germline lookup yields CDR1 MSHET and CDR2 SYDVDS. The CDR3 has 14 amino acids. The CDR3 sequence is CASSPGQGNSDYTF. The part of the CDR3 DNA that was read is TGTGCTAGCAGTCCGGGACAGGGGAACTCCGACTACACC.

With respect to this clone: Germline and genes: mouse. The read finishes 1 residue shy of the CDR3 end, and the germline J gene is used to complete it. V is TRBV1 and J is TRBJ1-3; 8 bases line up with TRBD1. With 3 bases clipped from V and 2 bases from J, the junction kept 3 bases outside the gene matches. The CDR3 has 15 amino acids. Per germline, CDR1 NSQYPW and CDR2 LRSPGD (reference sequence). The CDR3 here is CTCSALRGPGNTLYF. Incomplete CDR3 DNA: TGCACCTGCAGTGCGCTCAGGGGGCCTGGAAATACGCTCTAT.

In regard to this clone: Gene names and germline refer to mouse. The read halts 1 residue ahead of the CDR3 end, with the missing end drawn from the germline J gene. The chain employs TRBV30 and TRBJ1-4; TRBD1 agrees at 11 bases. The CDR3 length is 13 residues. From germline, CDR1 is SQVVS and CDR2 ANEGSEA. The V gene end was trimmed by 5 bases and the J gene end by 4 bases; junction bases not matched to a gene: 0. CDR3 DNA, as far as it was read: TGTAGTTCTGGGACAGGGGGCAACGAAAGATTATTT. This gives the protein CSSGTGGNERLF. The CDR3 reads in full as CSSGTGGNERLFF.

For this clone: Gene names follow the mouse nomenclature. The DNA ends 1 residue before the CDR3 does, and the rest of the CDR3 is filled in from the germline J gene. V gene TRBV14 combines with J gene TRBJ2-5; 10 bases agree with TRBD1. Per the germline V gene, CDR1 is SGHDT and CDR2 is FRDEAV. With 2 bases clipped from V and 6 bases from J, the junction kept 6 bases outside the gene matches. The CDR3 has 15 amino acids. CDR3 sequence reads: CASSLRDRGRDTQYF. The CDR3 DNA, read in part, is TGTGCCAGCAGTTTACGGGACAGGGGAAGGGACACCCAGTAC. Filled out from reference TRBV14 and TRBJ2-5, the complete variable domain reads EAGVTQSPRYAVLQEGQAVSFWCDPISGHDTLYWYQQPRDQGPQLLVYFRDEAVIDNSQLPSDRFSAVRPKGTNSTLKIQSAKQGDTATYLCASSLRDRGRDTQYFGPGTRLLVL.

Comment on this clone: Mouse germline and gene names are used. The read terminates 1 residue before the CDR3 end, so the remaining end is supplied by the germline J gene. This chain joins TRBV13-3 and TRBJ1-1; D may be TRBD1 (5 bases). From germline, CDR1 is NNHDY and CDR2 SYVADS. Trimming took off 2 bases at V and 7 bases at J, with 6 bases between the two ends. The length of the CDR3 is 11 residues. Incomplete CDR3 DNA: TGTGCCAGCAGTGAGGACAAAGAAGTCTTC. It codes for CASSEDKEVF. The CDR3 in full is CASSEDKEVFF.

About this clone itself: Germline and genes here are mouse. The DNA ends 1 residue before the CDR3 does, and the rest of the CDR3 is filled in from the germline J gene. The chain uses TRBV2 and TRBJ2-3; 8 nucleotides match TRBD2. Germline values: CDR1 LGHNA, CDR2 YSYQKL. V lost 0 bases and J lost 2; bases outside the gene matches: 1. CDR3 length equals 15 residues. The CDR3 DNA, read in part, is TGTGCCAGCAGCCAAGAGGGACTGGCTGCAGAAACGCTGTAT. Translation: CASSQEGLAAETLY. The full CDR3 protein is CASSQEGLAAETLYF.

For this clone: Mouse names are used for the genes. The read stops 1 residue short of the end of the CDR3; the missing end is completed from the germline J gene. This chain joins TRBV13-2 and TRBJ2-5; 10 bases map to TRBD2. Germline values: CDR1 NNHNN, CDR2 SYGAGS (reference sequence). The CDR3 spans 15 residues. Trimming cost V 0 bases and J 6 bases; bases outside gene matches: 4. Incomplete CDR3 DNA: TGTGCCAGCGGTGATGCTGGGGGGGCGCTGGACACCCAGTAC. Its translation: CASGDAGGALDTQY. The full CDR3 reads CASGDAGGALDTQYF.

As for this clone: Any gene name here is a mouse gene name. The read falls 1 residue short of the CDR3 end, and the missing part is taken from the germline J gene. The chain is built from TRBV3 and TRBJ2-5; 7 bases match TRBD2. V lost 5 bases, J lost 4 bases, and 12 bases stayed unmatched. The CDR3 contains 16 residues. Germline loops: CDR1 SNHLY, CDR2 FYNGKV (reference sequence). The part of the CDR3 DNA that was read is TGTGCCAGCAGCCCAACCCCTTCTTGGGGGGAAGACACCCAGTAC. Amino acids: CASSPTPSWGEDTQY. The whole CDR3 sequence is CASSPTPSWGEDTQYF.

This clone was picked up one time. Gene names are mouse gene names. The CDR3 protein is CGARDWGENTLYF. CDR3 DNA (partial): TGTGGTGCTAGGGATTGGGGGGAAAACACCTTGTAC. The V call is TRBV20, the J call TRBJ2-4, with TRBD2 identical over 7 bases. The sequenced fragment ends 1 residue before the CDR3 boundary, so the rest is inferred from the germline J gene. The CDR3 runs 13 residues. With 0 bases clipped from V and 4 bases from J, the junction kept 1 base outside the gene matches. Germline V gene sequence: CDR1 GFQATS, CDR2 STVNSAI.

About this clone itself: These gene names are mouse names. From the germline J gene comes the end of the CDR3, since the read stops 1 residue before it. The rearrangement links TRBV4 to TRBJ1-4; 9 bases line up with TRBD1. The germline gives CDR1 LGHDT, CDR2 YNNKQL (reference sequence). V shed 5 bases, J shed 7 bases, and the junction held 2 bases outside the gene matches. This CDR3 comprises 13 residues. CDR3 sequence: CASSTGQGERLFF. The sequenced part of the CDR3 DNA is TGTGCCAGCAGCACGGGACAGGGCGAAAGATTATTT.

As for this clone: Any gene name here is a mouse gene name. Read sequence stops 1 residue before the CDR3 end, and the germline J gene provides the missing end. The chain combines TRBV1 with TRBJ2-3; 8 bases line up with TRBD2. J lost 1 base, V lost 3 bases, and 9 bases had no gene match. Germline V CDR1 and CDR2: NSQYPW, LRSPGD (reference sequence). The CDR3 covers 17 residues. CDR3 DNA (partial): TGCACCTGCAGTGCTTCCGGGGGGGCGCCGGGTGCAGAAACGCTGTAT. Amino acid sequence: CTCSASGGAPGAETLY. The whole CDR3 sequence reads CTCSASGGAPGAETLYF.

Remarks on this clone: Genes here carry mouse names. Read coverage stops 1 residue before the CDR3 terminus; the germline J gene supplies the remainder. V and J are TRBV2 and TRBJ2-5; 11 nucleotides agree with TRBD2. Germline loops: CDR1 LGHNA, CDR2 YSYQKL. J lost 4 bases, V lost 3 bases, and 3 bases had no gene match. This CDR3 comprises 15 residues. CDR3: CASSHPGLGEDTQYF. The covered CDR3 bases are TGTGCCAGCAGCCACCCGGGACTGGGGGAAGACACCCAGTAC.

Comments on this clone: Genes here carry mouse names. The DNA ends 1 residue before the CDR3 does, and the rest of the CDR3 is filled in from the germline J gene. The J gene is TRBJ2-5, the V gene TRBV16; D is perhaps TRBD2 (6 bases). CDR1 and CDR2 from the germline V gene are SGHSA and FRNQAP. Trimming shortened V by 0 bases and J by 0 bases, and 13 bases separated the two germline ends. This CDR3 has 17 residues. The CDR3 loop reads CASSLEPLGTNQDTQYF. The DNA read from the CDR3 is TGTGCAAGCAGCTTAGAACCCTTGGGGACTAACCAAGACACCCAGTAC.

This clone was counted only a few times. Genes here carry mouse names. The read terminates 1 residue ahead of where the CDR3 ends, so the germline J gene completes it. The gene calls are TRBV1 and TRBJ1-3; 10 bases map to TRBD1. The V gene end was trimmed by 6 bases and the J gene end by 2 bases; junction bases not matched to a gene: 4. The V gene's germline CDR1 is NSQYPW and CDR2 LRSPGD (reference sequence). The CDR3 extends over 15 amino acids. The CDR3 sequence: CTCSVGTGAGNTLYF. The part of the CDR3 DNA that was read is TGCACCTGCAGCGTCGGGACAGGGGCTGGAAATACGCTCTAT.

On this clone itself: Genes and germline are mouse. Partial CDR3 DNA: TGTGCCAGCAGCCATAGGGACGCCAACGAAAGATTATTT. Translation gives CASSHRDANERLF. The CDR3 reads in full as CASSHRDANERLFF. This chain connects TRBV13-3 to TRBJ1-4; D is possibly TRBD1 (5 bases). The sequence runs out 1 residue before the end of the CDR3; the remainder is reconstructed from the germline J gene. V was shortened by 5 bases and J by 3 bases, with 11 bases between the two germline ends. The CDR3 is 14 residues long. Germline V CDR1 and CDR2: NNHDY, SYVADS.

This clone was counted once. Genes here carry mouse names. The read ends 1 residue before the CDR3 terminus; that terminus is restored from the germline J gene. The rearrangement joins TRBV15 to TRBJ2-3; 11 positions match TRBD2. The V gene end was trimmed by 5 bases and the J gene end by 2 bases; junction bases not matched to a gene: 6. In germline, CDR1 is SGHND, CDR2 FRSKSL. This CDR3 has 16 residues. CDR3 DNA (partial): TGTGCCAGCAGTAACTGGGGGGGCGCTGATGCAGAAACGCTGTAT. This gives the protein CASSNWGGADAETLY. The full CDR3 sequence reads CASSNWGGADAETLYF.

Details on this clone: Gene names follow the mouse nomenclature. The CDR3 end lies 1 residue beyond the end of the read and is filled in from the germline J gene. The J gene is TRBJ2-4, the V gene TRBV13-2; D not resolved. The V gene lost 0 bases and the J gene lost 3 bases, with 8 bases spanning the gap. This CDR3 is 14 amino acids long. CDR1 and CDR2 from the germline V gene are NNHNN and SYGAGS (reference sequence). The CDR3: CASGDAQLQNTLYF. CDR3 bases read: TGTGCCAGCGGTGATGCCCAGCTCCAAAACACCTTGTAC.

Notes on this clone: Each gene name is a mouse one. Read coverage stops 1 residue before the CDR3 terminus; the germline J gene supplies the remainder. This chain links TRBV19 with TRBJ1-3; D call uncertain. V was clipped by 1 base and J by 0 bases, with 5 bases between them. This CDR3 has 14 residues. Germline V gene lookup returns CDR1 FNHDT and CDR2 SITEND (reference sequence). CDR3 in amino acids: CASSISYSGNTLYF. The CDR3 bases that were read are TGTGCCAGCAGTATATCTTATTCTGGAAATACGCTCTAT.

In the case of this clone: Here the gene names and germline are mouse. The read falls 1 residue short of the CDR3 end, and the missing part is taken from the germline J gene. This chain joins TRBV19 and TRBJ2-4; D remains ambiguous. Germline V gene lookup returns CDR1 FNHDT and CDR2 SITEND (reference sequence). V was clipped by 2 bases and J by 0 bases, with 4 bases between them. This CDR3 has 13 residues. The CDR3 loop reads CASSIPSQNTLYF. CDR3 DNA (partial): TGTGCCAGCAGTATTCCTAGTCAAAACACCTTGTAC.

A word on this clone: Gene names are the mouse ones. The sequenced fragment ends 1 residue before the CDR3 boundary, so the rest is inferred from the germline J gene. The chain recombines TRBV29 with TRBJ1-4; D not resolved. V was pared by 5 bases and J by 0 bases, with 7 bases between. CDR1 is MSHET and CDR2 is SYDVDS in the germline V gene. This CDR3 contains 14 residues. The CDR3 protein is CASSINFSNERLFF. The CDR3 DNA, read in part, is TGTGCTAGCAGTATCAATTTTTCCAACGAAAGATTATTT.

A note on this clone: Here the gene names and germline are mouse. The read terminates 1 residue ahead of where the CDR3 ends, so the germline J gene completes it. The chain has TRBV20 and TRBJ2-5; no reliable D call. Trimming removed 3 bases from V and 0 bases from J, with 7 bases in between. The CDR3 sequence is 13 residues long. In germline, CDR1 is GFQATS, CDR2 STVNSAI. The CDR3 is CGASRNNQDTQYF. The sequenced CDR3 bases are TGTGGTGCTAGTCGCAATAACCAAGACACCCAGTAC.

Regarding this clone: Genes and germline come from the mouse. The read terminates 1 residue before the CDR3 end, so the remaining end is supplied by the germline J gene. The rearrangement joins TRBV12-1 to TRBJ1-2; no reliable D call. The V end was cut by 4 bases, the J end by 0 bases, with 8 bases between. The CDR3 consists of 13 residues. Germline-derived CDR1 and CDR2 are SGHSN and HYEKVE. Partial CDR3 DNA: TGTGCCAGCTCCCTAGACACAAACTCCGACTACACC. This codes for CASSLDTNSDYT. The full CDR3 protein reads CASSLDTNSDYTF.

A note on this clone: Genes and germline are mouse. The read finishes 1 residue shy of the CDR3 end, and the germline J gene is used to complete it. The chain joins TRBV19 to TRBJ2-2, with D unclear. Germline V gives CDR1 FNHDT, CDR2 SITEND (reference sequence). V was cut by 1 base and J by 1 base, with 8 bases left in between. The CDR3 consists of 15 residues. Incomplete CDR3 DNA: TGTGCCAGCAGTATATCCGGGAGAAACACCGGGCAGCTCTAC. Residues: CASSISGRNTGQLY. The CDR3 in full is CASSISGRNTGQLYF.

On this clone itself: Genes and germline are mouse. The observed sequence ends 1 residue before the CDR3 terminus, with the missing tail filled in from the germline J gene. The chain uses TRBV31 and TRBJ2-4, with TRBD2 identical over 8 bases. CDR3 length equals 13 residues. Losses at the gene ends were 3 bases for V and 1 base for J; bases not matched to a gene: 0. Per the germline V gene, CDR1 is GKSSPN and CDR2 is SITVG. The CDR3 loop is CAWSWGGQNTLYF. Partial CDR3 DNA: TGTGCCTGGAGCTGGGGGGGTCAAAACACCTTGTAC.

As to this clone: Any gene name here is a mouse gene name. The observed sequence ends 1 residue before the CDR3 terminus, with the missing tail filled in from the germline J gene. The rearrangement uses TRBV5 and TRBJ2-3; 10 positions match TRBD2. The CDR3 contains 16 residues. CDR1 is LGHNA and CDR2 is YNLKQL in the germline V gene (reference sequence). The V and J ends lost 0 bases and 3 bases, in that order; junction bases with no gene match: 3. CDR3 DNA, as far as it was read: TGTGCCAGCAGCCAAGATCTGGGGGGGCCCGCAGAAACGCTGTAT. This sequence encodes CASSQDLGGPAETLY. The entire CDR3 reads CASSQDLGGPAETLYF.

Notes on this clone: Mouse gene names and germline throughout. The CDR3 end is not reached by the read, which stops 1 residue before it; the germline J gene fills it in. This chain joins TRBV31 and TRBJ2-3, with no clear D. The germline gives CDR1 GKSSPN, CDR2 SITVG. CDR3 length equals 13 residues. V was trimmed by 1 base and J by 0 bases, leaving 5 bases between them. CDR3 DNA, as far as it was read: TGTGCCTGGAGTCGCTCTAGTGCAGAAACGCTGTAT. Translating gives CAWSRSSAETLY. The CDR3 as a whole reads CAWSRSSAETLYF.